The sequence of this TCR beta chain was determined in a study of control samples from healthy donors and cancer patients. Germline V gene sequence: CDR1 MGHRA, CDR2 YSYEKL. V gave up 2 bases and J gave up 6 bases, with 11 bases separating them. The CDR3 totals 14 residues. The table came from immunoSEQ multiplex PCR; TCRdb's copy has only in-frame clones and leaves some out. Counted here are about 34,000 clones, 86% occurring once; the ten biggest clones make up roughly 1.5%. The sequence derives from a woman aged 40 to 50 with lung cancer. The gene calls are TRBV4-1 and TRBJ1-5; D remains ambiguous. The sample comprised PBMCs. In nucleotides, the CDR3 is TGCGCCAGCAGCCAAAACCGAGGAGGTCAGCCCCAGCATTTT. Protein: CASSQNRGGQPQHF.